The rows below give T cell receptor beta chains drawn from one sample of a study of T cell responses to AZD1222 COVID-19 vaccine. Assay used: immunoSEQ multiplex PCR; TCRdb lists only in-frame clones, some missing. The repertoire holds approximately 100,000 clones, with nearly 90% as singletons. The input for sequencing was peripheral blood, taken on day 0 of MenACWY control vaccination. These receptors were taken from an adult in good health. The CDR3 runs from the conserved cysteine through the conserved F or W. D genes are given only for firm matches. Clone sizes are given selectively: once, few, many, or a class where the clone is expanded.

v_gene,j_gene,d_gene,abundance,CDR3aa,CDR3nt
TRBV12-3/TRBV12-4,TRBJ1-1,-,-,CASSLARFEAFF,TGTGCCAGCAGTTTAGCGCGGTTTGAAGCTTTCTTT
TRBV4-1,TRBJ1-2,-,-,CASSQDSTVGGGTYGYTF,TGCGCCAGCAGCCAAGATTCCACGGTTGGGGGCGGAACCTATGGCTACACCTTC
TRBV11-2,TRBJ2-5,-,once,CASSSLDRRTQYF,TGTGCCAGCAGCTCCTTGGATAGACGGACCCAGTACTTC
TRBV18,TRBJ1-2,-,-,CASSPDRVYGYTF,TGTGCCAGCTCACCAGATAGAGTCTATGGCTACACCTTC
TRBV28,TRBJ1-5,-,-,CAVGGASNQPQHF,TGTGCCGTGGGGGGGGCGAGCAATCAGCCCCAGCATTTT
TRBV30,TRBJ1-1,-,-,CACRVATEAFF,TGTGCCTGCAGGGTGGCAACTGAAGCTTTCTTT
TRBV9,TRBJ2-5,-,-,CASSVNGQETQYF,TGTGCCAGCAGCGTAAATGGGCAAGAGACCCAGTACTTC
TRBV7-2,TRBJ1-3,-,-,CASSSRGSYTIYF,TGTGCCAGCAGCTCCAGGGGATCGTACACCATATATTTT
TRBV7-9,TRBJ1-4,-,-,CASSLKPGRDKRDEKLFF,TGTGCCAGCAGCTTGAAGCCCGGGAGGGATAAAAGAGATGAAAAACTGTTTTTT
TRBV5-1,TRBJ2-1,-,-,CASSTEGVGNEQFF,TGCGCCAGCAGCACCGAGGGGGTAGGCAATGAGCAGTTCTTC
TRBV19,TRBJ2-2,-,-,CASNRDNTGELFF,TGTGCCAGTAACAGGGATAACACCGGGGAGCTGTTTTTT
TRBV5-1,TRBJ1-2,TRBD1,-,CASSLTGAPYGYTF,TGCGCCAGCAGCTTGACAGGGGCGCCCTATGGCTACACCTTC
TRBV9,TRBJ2-2,-,-,CASSNSRVTGELFF,TGTGCCAGCAGCAACTCCAGGGTTACCGGGGAGCTGTTTTTT
TRBV5-1,TRBJ1-2,-,-,CASSLEGPNYGYTF,TGCGCCAGCAGCTTGGAAGGGCCCAACTATGGCTACACCTTC
TRBV27,TRBJ1-2,TRBD1,-,CASSFRGLGYTF,TGTGCCAGCAGTTTTAGGGGGCTTGGCTACACCTTC
TRBV18,TRBJ2-3,TRBD2,-,CASSILAGTSTDTQYF,TGTGCCAGCTCGATACTAGCGGGGACTAGCACAGATACGCAGTATTTT
TRBV28,TRBJ1-1,-,-,CASRLTIPGTEAFF,TGTGCCAGCAGGCTTACTATACCGGGCACTGAAGCTTTCTTT
TRBV27,TRBJ2-7,-,-,CASGKAERYEQYF,TGTGCCAGCGGGAAGGCCGAGCGGTACGAGCAGTACTTC
TRBV14,TRBJ1-1,TRBD1,once,CASSQGPGQGVNTEAFF,TGTGCCAGCAGCCAAGGTCCCGGACAGGGTGTGAACACTGAAGCTTTCTTT
TRBV7-9,TRBJ2-7,-,-,CASSLWGYEQYF,TGTGCCAGCAGCTTATGGGGATACGAGCAGTACTTC
TRBV7-2,TRBJ2-7,-,-,CASSPGSYEQYF,TGTGCCAGCAGCCCGGGCTCCTACGAGCAGTACTTC
TRBV7-9,TRBJ2-7,-,-,CASSAGYGQYF,TGTGCCAGCAGCGCAGGGTACGGGCAGTACTTC
TRBV19,TRBJ2-1,TRBD2,few,CASRPSGDNNEQFF,TGTGCCAGTCGCCCTAGCGGGGATAACAATGAGCAGTTCTTC
TRBV3-1/TRBV3-2,TRBJ1-1,-,few,CASSQNREGPTEAFF,TGTGCCAGCAGCCAAAATCGGGAGGGGCCCACTGAAGCTTTCTTT
TRBV10-1,TRBJ1-4,TRBD1,-,CASSPPSDRAASNEKLFF,TGCGCCAGCAGTCCCCCTTCAGACAGGGCTGCGTCTAATGAAAAACTGTTTTTT
TRBV24-1,TRBJ2-5,-,-,CATSDPRGGGGETQYF,TGTGCCACCAGTGATCCCCGGGGAGGGGGAGGAGAGACCCAGTACTTC